This TCR beta chain was found in a study of CD8 T cells in ankylosing spondylitis. Study-level findings and limits: What appeared characteristic of ankylosing spondylitis blood was a TCR beta motif of eight highly homologous variants. It was reported that disease-linked clones were significantly enriched in matched ankylosing spondylitis synovial fluid.

TCRdb analysed the 5' RACE reads with MiXCR anew, one entry per CDR3 protein. The repertoire has 750,000 to 850,000 distinct CDR3 sequences, around 11% of them found once; the top ten carry roughly 0.51%. On this clonotype: The target antigen is unknown.

CDR1 and CDR2 (germline): SGHTA, FQGNSA. CDR3 length: 16 residues. V dropped 5 bases and J dropped 7 bases, with 21 bases sitting between them. Input material: blood, either unsorted or a sorted T cell fraction (not recorded which). The TCR originated in a male donor with ankylosing spondylitis. The V gene is TRBV7-2, the J gene TRBJ2-1, with D perhaps TRBD2 (5 bases). CDR3 residues: CASSQQSAALRNEQFF. In nucleotides, the CDR3 is TGTGCCAGCAGCCAGCAGTCAGCGGCCCTCAGGAATGAGCAGTTCTTC.